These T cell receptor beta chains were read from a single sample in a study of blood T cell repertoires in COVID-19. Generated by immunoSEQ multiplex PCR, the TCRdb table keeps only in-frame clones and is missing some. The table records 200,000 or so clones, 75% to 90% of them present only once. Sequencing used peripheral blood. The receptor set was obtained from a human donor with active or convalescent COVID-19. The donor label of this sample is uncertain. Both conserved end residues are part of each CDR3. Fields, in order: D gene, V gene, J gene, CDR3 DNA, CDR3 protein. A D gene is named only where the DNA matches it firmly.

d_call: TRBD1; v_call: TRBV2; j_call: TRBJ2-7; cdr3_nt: TGTGCCAGCAGTATACAGGGGGCGTACGAGCAGTACTTC; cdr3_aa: CASSIQGAYEQYF
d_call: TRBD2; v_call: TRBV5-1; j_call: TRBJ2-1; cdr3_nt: TGCGCCAGCAGCTCAACCGGGACTAGCGCCGGGGATGAGCAGTTCTTC; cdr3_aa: CASSSTGTSAGDEQFF
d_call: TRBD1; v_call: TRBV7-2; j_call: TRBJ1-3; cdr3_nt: TGTGCCAGCAGCTTACACCAAACAGGGGCCGCTGGAAACACCATATATTTT; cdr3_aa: CASSLHQTGAAGNTIYF
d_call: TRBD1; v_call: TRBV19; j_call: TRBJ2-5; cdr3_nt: TGTGCCAGTAGTATGGGCCGTTCAGGGGGCCTGGAGACCCAGTACTTC; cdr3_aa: CASSMGRSGGLETQYF
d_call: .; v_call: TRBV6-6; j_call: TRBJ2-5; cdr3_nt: TGTGCCAGCAGTGAGCAGACAGAACTGGAGACCCAGTACTTC; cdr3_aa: CASSEQTELETQYF
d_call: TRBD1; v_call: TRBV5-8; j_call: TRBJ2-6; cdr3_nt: TGTGCCAGCAGCCCCCGGGCAGGGGGCCCCGGGGCCAACGTCCTGACTTTC; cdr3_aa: CASSPRAGGPGANVLTF
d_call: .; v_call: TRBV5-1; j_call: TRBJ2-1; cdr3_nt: TGCGCCAGCAGCTTAGCCCCCGGTTATGAGCAGTTCTTC; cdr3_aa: CASSLAPGYEQFF
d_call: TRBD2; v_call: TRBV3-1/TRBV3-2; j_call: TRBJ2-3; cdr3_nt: TGTGCCAGCAGCCAAGGTATCGATCGGTGGCTAGCGGGAACAGATACGCAGTATTTT; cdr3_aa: CASSQGIDRWLAGTDTQYF
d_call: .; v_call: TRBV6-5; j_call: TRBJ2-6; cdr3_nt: TGTGCCAGCAGCCGAACGAGCTCTGGGGCCAACGTCCTGACTTTC; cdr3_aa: CASSRTSSGANVLTF
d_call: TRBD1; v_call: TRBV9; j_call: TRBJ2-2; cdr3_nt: TGTGCCAGCCAGACAGGGGTGAACACCGGGGAGCTGTTTTTT; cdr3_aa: CASQTGVNTGELFF
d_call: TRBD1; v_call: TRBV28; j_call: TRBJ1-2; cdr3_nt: TGTGCCAGCAGTTCCCTGATTGACAGGGGGAACTATGGCTACACCTTC; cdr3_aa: CASSSLIDRGNYGYTF
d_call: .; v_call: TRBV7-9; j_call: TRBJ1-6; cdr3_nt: TGTGCCAGCAGCGATACAGGGTTCCGTGGTTCACCCCTCCACTTT; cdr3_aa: CASSDTGFRGSPLHF
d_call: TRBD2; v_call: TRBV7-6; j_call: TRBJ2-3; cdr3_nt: TGTGCCAGCAGCTTAGAGGGGAGGGGCGTGGAAGGCACAGATACGCAGTATTTT; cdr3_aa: CASSLEGRGVEGTDTQYF
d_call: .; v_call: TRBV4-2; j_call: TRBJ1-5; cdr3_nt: TGTGCCAGCCGCGGACAGTTTAATCAGCCCCAGCATTTT; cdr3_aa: CASRGQFNQPQHF
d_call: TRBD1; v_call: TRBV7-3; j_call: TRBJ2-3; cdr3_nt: TGTGCCAGCAGCTTATCAGGGGGCAAAGATACGCAGTATTTT; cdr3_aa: CASSLSGGKDTQYF
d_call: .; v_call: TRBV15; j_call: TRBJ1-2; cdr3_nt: TGTGCCACCAGCAGAGAGGCCGGCGGCTATGGCTACACCTTC; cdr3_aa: CATSREAGGYGYTF
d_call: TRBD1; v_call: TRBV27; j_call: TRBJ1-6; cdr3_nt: TGTGCCAGCAGTCTCAGGGGGCCTCGTAATTCACCCCTCCACTTT; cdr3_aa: CASSLRGPRNSPLHF
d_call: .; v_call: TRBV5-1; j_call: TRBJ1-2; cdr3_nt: TGCGCCAGCAGCTGGTCAGGGGACAATGGCTACACCTTC; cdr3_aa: CASSWSGDNGYTF
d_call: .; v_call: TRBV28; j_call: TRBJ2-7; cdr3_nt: TGTGCCAGCAGTTTAATGGGGGGGCAGTACTTC; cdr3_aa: CASSLMGGQYF
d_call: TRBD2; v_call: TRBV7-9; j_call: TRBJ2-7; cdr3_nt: TGTGCCAGAACCGGGACTAGCGGATACGAGCAGTACTTC; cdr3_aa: CARTGTSGYEQYF
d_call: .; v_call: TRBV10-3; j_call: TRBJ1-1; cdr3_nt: TGTGCCATCAGTGAGTATGGGACATTCGGCTACACTGAAGCTTTCTTT; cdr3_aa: CAISEYGTFGYTEAFF
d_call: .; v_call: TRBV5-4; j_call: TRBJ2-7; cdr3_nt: TGTGCCAGCAGCTTGGCGGGCGGGTTTGGTTACGAGCAGTACTTC; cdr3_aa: CASSLAGGFGYEQYF
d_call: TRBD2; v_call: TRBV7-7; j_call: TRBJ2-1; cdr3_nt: TGTGCTAGCAGCAGAGGACTAGCGGGATTCGATGAGCAGTTCTTC; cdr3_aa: CASSRGLAGFDEQFF
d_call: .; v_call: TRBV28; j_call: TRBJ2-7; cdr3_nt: TGTGCCAGCAGAACGACCGGAGGGTACGAGCAGTACTTC; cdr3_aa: CASRTTGGYEQYF
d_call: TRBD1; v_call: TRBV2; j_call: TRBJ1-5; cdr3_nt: TGTGCCAGCAGTGTGACAGGGGGATGGAGCAATCAGCCCCAGCATTTT; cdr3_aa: CASSVTGGWSNQPQHF
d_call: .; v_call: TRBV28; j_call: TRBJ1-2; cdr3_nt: TGTGCCAGCAGTTTTTCGGGGGGAAGCACTTCGGGCTACACCTTC; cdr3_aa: CASSFSGGSTSGYTF